One sample yielded the 9 T cell receptor beta chains listed below, sequenced in a study of shared clonotypes between healthy human individuals. Some clones are missing from TCRdb's copy, which holds only in-frame ones; the method was immunoSEQ multiplex PCR. Of around 480,000 clones listed, 60% to 80% are singletons. Sequences were obtained from PBMCs. These receptors all stem from a woman aged 40 to 50 in good health. Some clones in this sample may be carry-over from other donors' samples.

The V call is TRBV7-9, the J call TRBJ1-5; tentatively, D is TRBD1 (5 bases). CDR1 is SEHNR and CDR2 is FQNEAQ in the germline V gene (reference sequence). This CDR3 is built from 13 residues. The V end lost 5 bases, the J end lost 12 bases, and 17 bases lay between the germline ends. The CDR3: CASSPRGGGDQHF. In nucleotides, the CDR3 is TGTGCCAGCAGCCCCCGTGGTGGGGGAGACCAGCATTTT.

The CDR3: CASSIGFRGEQYF. CDR3 coding DNA: TGTGCCAGTAGTATAGGTTTTCGGGGCGAGCAGTACTTC. J is TRBJ2-7 and V is TRBV19; D is possibly TRBD2 (5 bases). The ends were cut back, 1 base at V and 6 bases at J, with 10 bases in the middle. Germline V lookup: CDR1 LNHDA, CDR2 SQIVND (reference sequence). The CDR3 runs 13 residues.

This chain uses TRBV6-1 with TRBJ2-1; D is perhaps TRBD1 or TRBD2 (5 bases each). Trimming stripped 1 base from V and 4 bases from J, with 11 bases between. Germline loops: CDR1 MNHNS, CDR2 SASEGT. The CDR3 consists of 15 residues. CDR3 loop: CASSEGFWGYNEQFF. The CDR3 DNA reads TGTGCCAGCAGTGAAGGATTTTGGGGGTACAATGAGCAGTTCTTC.

This sequence joins TRBV6-1 and TRBJ1-2; D not resolved. Germline CDR1 reads MNHNS; CDR2 reads SASEGT. Trimming stripped 1 base from V and 2 bases from J, with 8 bases between. The CDR3 has 14 amino acids. The CDR3 nucleotides read TGTGCCAGCAGTGAAGGGCCGGGGAACTATGGCTACACCTTC. Protein sequence: CASSEGPGNYGYTF.

This sequence joins TRBV9 and TRBJ2-3, with 10 bases lining up with TRBD2. Trimming at V came to 0 bases and at J to 7 bases, leaving 2 bases not matched to a gene. The CDR3 covers 14 residues. Looked up from germline, CDR1 is SGDLS and CDR2 is YYNGEE. The CDR3 DNA sequence: TGTGCCAGCAGCGTAGCTAGCGGGAGACATACGCAGTATTTT. It encodes CASSVASGRHTQYF. Drawing the rest from reference TRBV9 and TRBJ2-3, the complete variable domain is DSGVTQTPKHLITATGQRVTLRCSPRSGDLSVYWYQQSLDQGLQFLIQYYNGEERAKGNILERFSAQQFPDLHSELNLSSLELGDSALYFCASSVASGRHTQYFGPGTRLTVL.

This chain links TRBV7-8 with TRBJ2-7, with 12 bases lining up with TRBD2. The ends lost 5 bases at V and 0 bases at J; junction bases unmatched: 5. Germline CDR1 and CDR2: SGHVS and FQNEAQ. CDR3 length equals 16 residues. The CDR3 bases are TGTGCCAGCAGCCGACTAGCGGGAGACCTCTCCTACGAGCAGTACTTC. Encoded protein: CASSRLAGDLSYEQYF.

The chain combines TRBV5-1 with TRBJ1-3; 7 bases agree with TRBD1. J gave up 0 bases and V 3 bases, and 6 bases lay outside the gene matches. Looked up from germline, CDR1 is SGHRS and CDR2 is YFSETQ. This CDR3 region has 16 residues. The CDR3 DNA follows: TGCGCCAGCAGCTCGGGACAGCCTAACTCTGGAAACACCATATATTTT. Protein product: CASSSGQPNSGNTIYF.

V is TRBV5-3 and J is TRBJ1-1; weak D call: TRBD1 (6 bases). TRBV5-3 is assigned to the ORF class and has an uncertain function. This CDR3 is built from 14 residues. Trimming took off 4 bases at V and 6 bases at J, with 16 bases between the two ends. CDR3 nucleotides: TGTGCCAGAAGCACCCTGACAGGAAGAGCTGAAGCTTTCTTT. Encoded protein: CARSTLTGRAEAFF.

The CDR3 coding sequence is TGTGCCAGCAGCACCGGACTAGCGATGCGAAATGAGCAGTTCTTC. Its translation is CASSTGLAMRNEQFF. V and J are TRBV13 and TRBJ2-1; TRBD2 matches at 9 bases. CDR1 and CDR2 from the germline V gene are PRHDT and FYEKMQ (reference sequence). With 5 bases clipped from V and 7 bases from J, the junction kept 9 bases outside the gene matches. This CDR3 contains 15 residues. Based on the CDR3 plus reference TRBV13 and TRBJ2-1, the full variable domain is AAGVIQSPRHLIKEKRETATLKCYPIPRHDTVYWYQQGPGQDPQFLISFYEKMQSDKGSIPDRFSAQQFSDYHSELNMSSLELGDSALYFCASSTGLAMRNEQFFGPGTRLTVL.